This TCR beta chain was recorded in a study of CD8+CD57+ T cells in acquired aplastic anemia. Study at large: DNA per sorted CD4+ or CD8+ sample ranged about 0.19 to 30 ug, averaging roughly 3.3 ug. General observations from the study: Shared by patients and controls, 25 to 30 CD8+ CDR3s were abundant in patients. CD8+ Simpson's diversity in patients was not significantly different from that in controls.

This clonotype was found a few times. What it recognizes is unknown. CDR3 and TCR beta VDJ profiling relied on genomic DNA as the template. Each CDR3 protein gets one entry after TCRdb re-called the reads with MiXCR. Here the sample spans more than 250,000 distinct CDR3 sequences, around 60% being singletons. The CDR3 has 14 amino acids. Trimming took off 1 base at V and 1 base at J, with 8 bases between the two ends. The germline CDR1 and CDR2 sequences are LNHNV and YYDKDF (reference sequence). Sequencing used sorted CD4+, CD8+, or CD8+CD57+ T cells (not recorded which) from PBMCs. The clonotype comes from a human donor with severe aplastic anemia or a healthy control (not recorded which). The chain uses TRBV15 and TRBJ2-7; D might be TRBD1 or TRBD2, each matching 5 bases. Here the CDR3 DNA reads TGTGCCACCAGCAGAGGGTGGGGGTCCTACGAGCAGTACTTC. It yields the protein CATSRGWGSYEQYF. The full variable domain, in which reference TRBV15 and TRBJ2-7 provide the parts outside the CDR3, is DAMVIQNPRYQVTQFGKPVTLSCSQTLNHNVMYWYQQKSSQAPKLLFHYYDKDFNNEADTPDNFQSRRPNTSFCFLDIRSPGLGDTAMYLCATSRGWGSYEQYFGPGTRLTVT.